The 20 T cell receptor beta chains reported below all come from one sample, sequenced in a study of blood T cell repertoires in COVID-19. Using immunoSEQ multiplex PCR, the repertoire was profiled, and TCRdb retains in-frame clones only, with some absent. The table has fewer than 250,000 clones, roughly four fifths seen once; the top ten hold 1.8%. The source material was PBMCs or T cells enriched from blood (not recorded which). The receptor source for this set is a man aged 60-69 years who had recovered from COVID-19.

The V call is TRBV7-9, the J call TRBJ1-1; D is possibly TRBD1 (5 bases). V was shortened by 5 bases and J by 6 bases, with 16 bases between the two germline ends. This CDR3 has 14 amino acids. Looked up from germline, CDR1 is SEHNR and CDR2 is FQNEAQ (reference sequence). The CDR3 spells CASSQSGGVSEAFF. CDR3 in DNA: TGTGCCAGCAGCCAGAGTGGGGGGGTTTCTGAAGCTTTCTTT.

The CDR3 spells CASSQQLAGGPGETQYF. CDR3 DNA sequence: TGTGCCAGCAGCCAGCAACTAGCGGGGGGGCCCGGGGAGACCCAGTACTTC. The chain joins TRBV3-1 (or the pseudogene TRBV3-2) to TRBJ2-5, with TRBD2 identical over 13 bases. There are 17 residues in the CDR3. Germline V gene lookup returns CDR1 LGHDT and CDR2 YNNKEL (reference sequence). Germline trimming cut 3 bases from V and 5 bases from J; bases unmatched to any gene: 9.

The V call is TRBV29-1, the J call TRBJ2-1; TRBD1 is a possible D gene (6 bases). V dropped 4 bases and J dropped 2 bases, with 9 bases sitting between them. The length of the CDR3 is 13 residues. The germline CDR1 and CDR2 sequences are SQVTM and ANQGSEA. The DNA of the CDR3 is TGCAGCGTTGGCAGGGGCACCTACAATGAGCAGTTCTTC. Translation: CSVGRGTYNEQFF.

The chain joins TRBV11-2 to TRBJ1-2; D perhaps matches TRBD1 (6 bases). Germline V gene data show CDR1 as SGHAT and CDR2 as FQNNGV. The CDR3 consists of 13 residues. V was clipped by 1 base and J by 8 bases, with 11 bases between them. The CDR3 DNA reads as TGTGCCAGCAGCTTAGCTGGGGGCTGGGGCTACACCTTC. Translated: CASSLAGGWGYTF. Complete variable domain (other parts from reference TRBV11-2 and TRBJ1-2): EAGVAQSPRYKIIEKRQSVAFWCNPISGHATLYWYQQILGQGPKLLIQFQNNGVVDDSQLPKDRFSAERLKGVDSTLKIQPAKLEDSAVYLCASSLAGGWGYTFGSGTRLTVV.

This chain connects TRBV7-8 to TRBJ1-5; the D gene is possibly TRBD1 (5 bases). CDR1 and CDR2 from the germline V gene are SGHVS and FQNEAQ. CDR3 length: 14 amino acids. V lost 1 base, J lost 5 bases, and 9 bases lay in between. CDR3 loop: CASSLEAGYQPQHF. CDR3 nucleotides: TGTGCCAGCAGCTTAGAGGCAGGGTATCAGCCCCAGCATTTT.

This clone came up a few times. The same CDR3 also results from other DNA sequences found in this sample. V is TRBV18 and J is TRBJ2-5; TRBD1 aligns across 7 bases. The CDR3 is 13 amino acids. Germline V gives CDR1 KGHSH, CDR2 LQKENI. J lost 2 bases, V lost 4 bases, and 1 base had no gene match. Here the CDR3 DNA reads TGTGCCAGCTCACAGGGACAGCAAGAGACCCAGTACTTC. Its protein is CASSQGQQETQYF.

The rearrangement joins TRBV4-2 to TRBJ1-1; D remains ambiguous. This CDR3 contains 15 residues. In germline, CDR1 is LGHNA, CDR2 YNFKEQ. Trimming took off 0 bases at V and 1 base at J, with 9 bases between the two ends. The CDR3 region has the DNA TGTGCCAGCAGCCAAGATTTCGCGGCGAACACTGAAGCTTTCTTT. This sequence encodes CASSQDFAANTEAFF.

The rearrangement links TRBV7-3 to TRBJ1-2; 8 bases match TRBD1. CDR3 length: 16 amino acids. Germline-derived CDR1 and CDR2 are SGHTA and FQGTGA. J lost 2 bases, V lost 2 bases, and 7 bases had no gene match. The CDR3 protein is CASSLGGTGGNYGYTF. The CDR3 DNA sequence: TGTGCCAGCAGCTTAGGCGGGACAGGCGGAAACTATGGCTACACCTTC.

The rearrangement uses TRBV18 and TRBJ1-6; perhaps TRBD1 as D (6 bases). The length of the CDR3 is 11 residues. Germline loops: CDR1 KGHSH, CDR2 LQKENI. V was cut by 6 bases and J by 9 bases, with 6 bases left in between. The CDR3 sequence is CASSDSSPLHF. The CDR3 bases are TGTGCCAGCTCGGACAGTTCACCCCTCCACTTT.

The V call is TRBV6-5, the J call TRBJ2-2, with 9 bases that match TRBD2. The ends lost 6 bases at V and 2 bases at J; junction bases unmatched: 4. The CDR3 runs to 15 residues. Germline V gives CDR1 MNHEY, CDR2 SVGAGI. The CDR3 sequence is CASSQRGENTGELFF. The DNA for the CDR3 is TGTGCCAGCAGCCAGCGGGGGGAAAACACCGGGGAGCTGTTTTTT.

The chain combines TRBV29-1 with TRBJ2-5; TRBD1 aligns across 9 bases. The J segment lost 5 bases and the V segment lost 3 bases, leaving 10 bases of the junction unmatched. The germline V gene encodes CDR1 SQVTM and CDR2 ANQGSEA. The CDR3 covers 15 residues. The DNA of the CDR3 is TGCAGCGTTGAGGGAACAGGGGGCGCGACGGAGACCCAGTACTTC. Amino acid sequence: CSVEGTGGATETQYF.

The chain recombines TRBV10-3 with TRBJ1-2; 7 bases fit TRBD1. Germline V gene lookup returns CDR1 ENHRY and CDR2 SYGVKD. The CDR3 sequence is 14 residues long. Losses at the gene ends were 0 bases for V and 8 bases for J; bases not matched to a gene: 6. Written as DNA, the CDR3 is TGTGCCATCAGTGAGTCGGTAGGGGGCGAAGGCTACACCTTC. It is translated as CAISESVGGEGYTF.

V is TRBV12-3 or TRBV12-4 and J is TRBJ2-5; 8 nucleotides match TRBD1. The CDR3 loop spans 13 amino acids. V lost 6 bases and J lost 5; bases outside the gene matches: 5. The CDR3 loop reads CASRPGGRETQYF. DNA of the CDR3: TGTGCCAGCAGACCAGGGGGCCGGGAGACCCAGTACTTC.

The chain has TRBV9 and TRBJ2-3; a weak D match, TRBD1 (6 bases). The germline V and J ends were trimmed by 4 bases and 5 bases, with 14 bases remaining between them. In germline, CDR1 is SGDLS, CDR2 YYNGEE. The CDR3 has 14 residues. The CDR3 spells CASSTGPRGDTQYF. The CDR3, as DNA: TGTGCCAGCAGCACCGGGCCCAGGGGAGATACGCAGTATTTT.

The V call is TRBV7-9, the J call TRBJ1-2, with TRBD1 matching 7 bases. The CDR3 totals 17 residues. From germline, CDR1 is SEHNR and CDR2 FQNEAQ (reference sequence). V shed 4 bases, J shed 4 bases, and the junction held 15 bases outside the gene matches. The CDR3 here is CASSSHPGQRIVYGYTF. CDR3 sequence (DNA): TGTGCCAGCAGCTCCCACCCGGGACAGAGAATCGTCTATGGCTACACCTTC.

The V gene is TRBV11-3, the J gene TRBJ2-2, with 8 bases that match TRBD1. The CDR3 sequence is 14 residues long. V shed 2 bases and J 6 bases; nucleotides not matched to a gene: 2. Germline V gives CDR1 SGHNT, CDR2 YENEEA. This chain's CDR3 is CASSLPDRAGELFF. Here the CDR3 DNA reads TGTGCCAGCAGCTTACCGGACAGGGCCGGGGAGCTGTTTTTT.

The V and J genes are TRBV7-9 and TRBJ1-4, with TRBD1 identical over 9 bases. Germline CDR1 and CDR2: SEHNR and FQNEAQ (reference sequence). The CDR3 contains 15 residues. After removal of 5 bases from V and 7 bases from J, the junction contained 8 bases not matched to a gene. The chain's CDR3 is CASSAAQGAVEKLFF. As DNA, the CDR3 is TGTGCCAGCAGCGCGGCACAGGGGGCGGTTGAAAAACTGTTTTTT. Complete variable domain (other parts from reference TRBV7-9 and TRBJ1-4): DTGVSQNPRHKITKRGQNVTFRCDPISEHNRLYWYRQTLGQGPEFLTYFQNEAQLEKSRLLSDRFSAERPKGSFSTLEIQRTEQGDSAMYLCASSAAQGAVEKLFFGSGTQLSVL.

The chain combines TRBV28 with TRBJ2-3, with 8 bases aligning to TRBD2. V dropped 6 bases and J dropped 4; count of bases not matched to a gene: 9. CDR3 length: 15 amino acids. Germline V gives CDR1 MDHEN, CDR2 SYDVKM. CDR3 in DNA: TGTGCCAGCAGCCTCGGGGGGGGGCCCGCAGATACGCAGTATTTT. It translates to CASSLGGGPADTQYF.

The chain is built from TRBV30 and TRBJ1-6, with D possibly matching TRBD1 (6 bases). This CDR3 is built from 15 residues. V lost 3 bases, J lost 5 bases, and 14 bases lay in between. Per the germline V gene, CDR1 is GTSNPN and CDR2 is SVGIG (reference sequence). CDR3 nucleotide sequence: TGTGCCTGGAGACGAGGGGGGAGGGATAATTCACCCCTCCACTTT. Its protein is CAWRRGGRDNSPLHF.

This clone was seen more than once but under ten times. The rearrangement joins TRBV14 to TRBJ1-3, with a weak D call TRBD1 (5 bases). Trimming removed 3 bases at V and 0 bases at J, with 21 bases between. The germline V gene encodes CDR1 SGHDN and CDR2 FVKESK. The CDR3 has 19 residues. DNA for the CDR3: TGTGCCAGCAGCCAGTCATGGGGCAGGGCAAACTCCTCTGGAAACACCATATATTTT. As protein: CASSQSWGRANSSGNTIYF.